A single sample is the source of the 9 T cell receptor beta chains below, sequenced in a study of blood T cell repertoires in COVID-19. Using immunoSEQ multiplex PCR, the repertoire was profiled, and TCRdb retains in-frame clones only, with some absent. The sample lists approximately 500,000 clones; roughly 90% were seen once. Sequenced input: PBMCs or T cells enriched from blood (not recorded which). The receptors stem from a woman aged 40-49 years who had recovered from COVID-19.

This clone was seen just once. The rearrangement uses TRBV14 and TRBJ2-5, with D uncertain. The CDR3 is 11 residues long. CDR1 and CDR2 from the germline V gene are SGHDN and FVKESK. Trimming cost V 3 bases and J 7 bases, with 6 bases left between them. CDR3 nucleotide sequence: TGTGCCAGCAGCCATTCTGTGACCCAGTACTTC. Its protein is CASSHSVTQYF.

The chain joins TRBV7-2 to TRBJ2-1; 8 bases line up with TRBD1. CDR3 length equals 14 residues. Germline V CDR1 and CDR2: SGHTA, FQGNSA. The V and J ends lost 5 bases and 6 bases, in that order; junction bases with no gene match: 6. The DNA of the CDR3 is TGTGCCAGCAGCCTGGACAGGGTAGGCAATGAGCAGTTCTTC. It encodes CASSLDRVGNEQFF.

J is TRBJ2-7 and V is TRBV19, with D maybe TRBD2 (6 bases). The CDR3 contains 16 residues. Germline-derived CDR1 and CDR2 are LNHDA and SQIVND (reference sequence). The V end lost 7 bases, the J end lost 3 bases, and 22 bases lay between the germline ends. The DNA of the CDR3 is TGTGCCAGTAATCCTGGGACTGCTTCGGGCTTCTACGAGCAGTACTTC. This translates into CASNPGTASGFYEQYF.

This clone showed up just once. Relative to the germline gene, one junction end is altered; a read error may explain this. The J gene is TRBJ1-5, the V gene TRBV2; 8 bases are shared with TRBD1. The CDR3 has 13 amino acids. Germline V gives CDR1 SNHLY, CDR2 FYNNEI. CDR3 in amino acids: CASKAGGNQPQHF. CDR3 DNA sequence: TGTGCCAGCAAGGCAGGGGGCAACCAGCCCCAGCATTTT. Together with reference TRBV2 and TRBJ1-5, the CDR3 gives the full variable domain: EPEVTQTPSHQVTQMGQEVILRCVPISNHLYFYWYRQILGQKVEFLVSFYNNEISEKSEIFDDQFSVERPDGSNFTLKIRSTKLEDSAMYFCASKAGGNQPQHFGDGTRLSIL.

This clone was observed a single time. The chain uses TRBV24-1 and TRBJ1-5; no clear D gene. The CDR3 has 17 amino acids. Per the germline V gene, CDR1 is KGHDR and CDR2 is SFDVKD. The V end was cut by 3 bases, the J end by 3 bases, with 17 bases between. This chain's CDR3 is CATSDGGNGGFNQPQHF. The CDR3 DNA is TGTGCCACCAGTGATGGCGGCAACGGCGGATTCAATCAGCCCCAGCATTTT.

The chain employs TRBV11-2 and TRBJ2-5; tentative D call: TRBD1 (5 bases). The CDR3 covers 15 residues. Germline V CDR1 and CDR2: SGHAT, FQNNGV. V lost 0 bases and J 4 bases, leaving 12 bases between the germline ends. CDR3 residues: CASSLDARQGETQYF. CDR3 DNA: TGTGCCAGCAGCTTAGACGCCCGCCAGGGAGAGACCCAGTACTTC.

This sequence joins TRBV9 and TRBJ1-1; TRBD1 agrees at 10 bases. The ends lost 0 bases at V and 5 bases at J; junction bases unmatched: 10. In germline, CDR1 is SGDLS, CDR2 YYNGEE. The CDR3 sequence is 17 residues long. The CDR3 sequence: CASSVAPTGGLGTEAFF. CDR3 nucleotide sequence: TGTGCCAGCAGCGTAGCTCCGACAGGGGGCCTAGGGACTGAAGCTTTCTTT.

This chain links TRBV10-3 with TRBJ1-1, with D perhaps TRBD1 (6 bases). The CDR3 contains 14 residues. Germline V lookup: CDR1 ENHRY, CDR2 SYGVKD. Trimming took 2 bases from V and 0 from J, leaving 7 bases between them. The CDR3 DNA reads as TGTGCCATCAGTGAGACAGGGTTGAACACTGAAGCTTTCTTT. Encoded protein: CAISETGLNTEAFF.

V is TRBV29-1 and J is TRBJ1-1; D is unclear. Trimming took 3 bases from V and 5 from J, leaving 16 bases between them. There are 14 residues in the CDR3. Per germline, CDR1 SQVTM and CDR2 ANQGSEA. The CDR3 coding sequence is TGCAGCGTTGAGGCCGCTTTCAGTTTTACTGAAGCTTTCTTT. It codes for CSVEAAFSFTEAFF.